This TCR beta chain is from a study of T cell responses to AZD1222 COVID-19 vaccine. Sequenced by immunoSEQ multiplex PCR; TCRdb stores in-frame clones only, minus some. The data hold about 67,000 clones, with about 85% observed a single time. The germline CDR1 and CDR2 sequences are KGHSH and LQKENI. The V end was cut by 4 bases, the J end by 5 bases, with 7 bases between. CDR3 length equals 12 residues. The clonotype comes from an adult in good health. Sequenced material: peripheral blood, taken on day 0 of AZD1222 vaccination. The rearrangement links TRBV18 to TRBJ2-3; TRBD1 is a possible D gene (5 bases). CDR3 sequence: CASSRQLDTQYF. CDR3 sequence (DNA): TGTGCCAGCTCACGACAGCTAGATACGCAGTATTTT.